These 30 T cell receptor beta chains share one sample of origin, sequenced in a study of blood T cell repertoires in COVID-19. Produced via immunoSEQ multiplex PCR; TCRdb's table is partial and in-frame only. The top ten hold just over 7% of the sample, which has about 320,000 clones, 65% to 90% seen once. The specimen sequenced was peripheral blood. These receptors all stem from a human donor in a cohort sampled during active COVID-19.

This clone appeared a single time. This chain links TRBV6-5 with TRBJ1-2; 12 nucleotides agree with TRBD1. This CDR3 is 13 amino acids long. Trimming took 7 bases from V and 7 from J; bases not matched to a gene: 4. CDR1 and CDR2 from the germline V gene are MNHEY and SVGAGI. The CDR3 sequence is CASTGTGGGGYTF. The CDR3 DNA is TGTGCCAGCACCGGGACAGGGGGCGGTGGCTACACCTTC.

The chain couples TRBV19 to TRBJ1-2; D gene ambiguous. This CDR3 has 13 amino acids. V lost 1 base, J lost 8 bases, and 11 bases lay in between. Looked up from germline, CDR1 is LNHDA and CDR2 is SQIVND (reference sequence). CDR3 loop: CASSIGTTRGYTF. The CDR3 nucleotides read TGTGCCAGTAGTATAGGTACCACTAGAGGCTACACCTTC.

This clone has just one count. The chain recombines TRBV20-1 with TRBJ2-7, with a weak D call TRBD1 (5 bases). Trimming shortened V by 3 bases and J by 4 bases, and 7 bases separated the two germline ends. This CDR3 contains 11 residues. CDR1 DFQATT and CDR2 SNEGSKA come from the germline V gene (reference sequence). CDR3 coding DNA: TGCAGTGCTAGGACAGAGTACGAGCAGTACTTC. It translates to CSARTEYEQYF.

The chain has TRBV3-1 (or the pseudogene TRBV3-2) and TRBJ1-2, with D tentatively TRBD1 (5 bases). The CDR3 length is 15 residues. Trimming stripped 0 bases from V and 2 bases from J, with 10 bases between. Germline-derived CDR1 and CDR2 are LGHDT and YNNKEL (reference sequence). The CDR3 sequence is CASSQDTGLNYGYTF. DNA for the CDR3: TGTGCCAGCAGCCAAGATACAGGACTAAACTATGGCTACACCTTC.

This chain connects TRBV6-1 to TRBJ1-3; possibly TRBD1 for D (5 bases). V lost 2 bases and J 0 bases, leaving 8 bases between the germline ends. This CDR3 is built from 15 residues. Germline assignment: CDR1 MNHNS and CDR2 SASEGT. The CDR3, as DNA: TGTGCCAGCAGTGAACAGGACATCTCTGGAAACACCATATATTTT. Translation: CASSEQDISGNTIYF.

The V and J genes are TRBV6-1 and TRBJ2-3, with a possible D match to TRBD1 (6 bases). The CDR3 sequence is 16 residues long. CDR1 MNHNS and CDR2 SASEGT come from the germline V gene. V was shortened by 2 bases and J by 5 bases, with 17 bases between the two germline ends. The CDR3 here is CASSESRGLYGDTQYF. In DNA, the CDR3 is TGTGCCAGCAGTGAATCTAGGGGGTTATATGGAGATACGCAGTATTTT.

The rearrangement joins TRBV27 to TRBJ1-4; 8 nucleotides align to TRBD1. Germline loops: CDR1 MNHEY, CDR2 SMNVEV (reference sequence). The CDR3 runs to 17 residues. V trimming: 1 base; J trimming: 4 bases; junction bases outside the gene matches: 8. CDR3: CASSLFGRGQDNEKLFF. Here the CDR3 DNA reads TGTGCCAGCAGTTTATTCGGCAGGGGGCAGGATAATGAAAAACTGTTTTTT.

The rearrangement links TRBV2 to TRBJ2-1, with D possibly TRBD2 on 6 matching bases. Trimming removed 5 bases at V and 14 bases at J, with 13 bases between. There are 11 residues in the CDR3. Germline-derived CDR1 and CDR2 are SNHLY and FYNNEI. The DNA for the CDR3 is TGTGCCAGCAGTTTGGGAGGTTACAAGTTCTTC. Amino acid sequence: CASSLGGYKFF.

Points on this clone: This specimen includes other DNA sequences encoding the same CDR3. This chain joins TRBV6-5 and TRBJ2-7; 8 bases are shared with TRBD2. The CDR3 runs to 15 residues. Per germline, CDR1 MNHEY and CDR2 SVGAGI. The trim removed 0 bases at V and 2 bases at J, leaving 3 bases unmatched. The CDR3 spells CASSYSTGGAYEQYF. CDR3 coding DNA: TGTGCCAGCAGTTACTCGACGGGGGGGGCCTACGAGCAGTACTTC.

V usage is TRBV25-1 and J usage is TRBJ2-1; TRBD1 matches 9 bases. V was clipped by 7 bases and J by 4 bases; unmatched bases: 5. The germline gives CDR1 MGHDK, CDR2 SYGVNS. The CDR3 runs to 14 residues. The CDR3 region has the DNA TGTGCCAGCACGCGGGACAGGGAGTACAATGAGCAGTTCTTC. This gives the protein CASTRDREYNEQFF.

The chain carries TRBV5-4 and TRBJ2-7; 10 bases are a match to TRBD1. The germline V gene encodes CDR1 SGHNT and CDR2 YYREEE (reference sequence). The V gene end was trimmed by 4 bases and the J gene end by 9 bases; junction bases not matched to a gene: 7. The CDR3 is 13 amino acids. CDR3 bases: TGTGCCAGCAGCCCGACAGGGGGCCCAGGGCAGTACTTC. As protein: CASSPTGGPGQYF.

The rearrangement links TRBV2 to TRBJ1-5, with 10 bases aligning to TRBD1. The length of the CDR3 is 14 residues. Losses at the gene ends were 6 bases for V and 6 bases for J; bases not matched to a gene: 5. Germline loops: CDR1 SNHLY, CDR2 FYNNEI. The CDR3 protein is CASRGTGDTQPQHF. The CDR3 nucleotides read TGTGCCAGCAGAGGGACAGGGGATACTCAGCCCCAGCATTTT.

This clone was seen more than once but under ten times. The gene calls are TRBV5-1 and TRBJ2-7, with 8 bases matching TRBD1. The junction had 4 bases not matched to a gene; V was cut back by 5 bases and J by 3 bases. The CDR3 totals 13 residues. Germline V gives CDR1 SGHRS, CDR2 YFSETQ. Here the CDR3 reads CASSTGTGYEQYF. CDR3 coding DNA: TGCGCCAGCAGTACCGGGACAGGCTACGAGCAGTACTTC.

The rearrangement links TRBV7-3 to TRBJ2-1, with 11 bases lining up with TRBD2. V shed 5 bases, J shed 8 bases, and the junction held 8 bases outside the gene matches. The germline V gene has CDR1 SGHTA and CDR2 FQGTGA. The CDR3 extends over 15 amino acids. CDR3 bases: TGTGCCAGCAGCATTAGCGGGGGGGCCACGGATGAGCAGTTCTTC. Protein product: CASSISGGATDEQFF.

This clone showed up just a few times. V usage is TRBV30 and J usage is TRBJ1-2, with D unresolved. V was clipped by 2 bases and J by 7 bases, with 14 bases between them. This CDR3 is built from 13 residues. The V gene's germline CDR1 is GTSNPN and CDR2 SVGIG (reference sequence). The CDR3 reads CAWSSQEGVGYTF. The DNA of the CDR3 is TGTGCCTGGAGTAGTCAGGAGGGTGTTGGCTACACCTTC. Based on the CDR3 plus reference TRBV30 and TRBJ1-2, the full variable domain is SQTIHQWPATLVQPVGSPLSLECTVEGTSNPNLYWYRQAAGRGLQLLFYSVGIGQISSEVPQNLSASRPQDRQFILSSKKLLLSDSGFYLCAWSSQEGVGYTFGSGTRLTVV.

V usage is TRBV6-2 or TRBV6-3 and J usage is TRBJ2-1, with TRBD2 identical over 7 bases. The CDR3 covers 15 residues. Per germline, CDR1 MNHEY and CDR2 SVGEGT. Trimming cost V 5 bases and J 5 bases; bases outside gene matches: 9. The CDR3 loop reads CASSRGLGIDNEQFF. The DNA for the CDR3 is TGTGCCAGCAGTCGAGGACTAGGAATCGACAATGAGCAGTTCTTC.

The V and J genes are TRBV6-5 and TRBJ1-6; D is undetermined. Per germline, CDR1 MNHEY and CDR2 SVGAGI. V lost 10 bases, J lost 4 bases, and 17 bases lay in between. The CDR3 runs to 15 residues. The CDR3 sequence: CATSNAEGYNSPLHF. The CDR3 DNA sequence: TGTGCCACCTCAAACGCGGAGGGTTATAATTCACCCCTCCACTTT.

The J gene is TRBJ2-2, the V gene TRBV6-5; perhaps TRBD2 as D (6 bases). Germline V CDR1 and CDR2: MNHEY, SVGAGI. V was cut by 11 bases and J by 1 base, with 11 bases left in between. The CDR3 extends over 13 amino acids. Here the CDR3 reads CAGMRGNTGELFF. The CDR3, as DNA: TGTGCCGGGATGCGGGGGAACACCGGGGAGCTGTTTTTT.

The CDR3 DNA is TGTGCCAGCAGTAAGGGGGACCACTACACCGGGGAGCTGTTTTTT. Translating gives CASSKGDHYTGELFF. The J gene is TRBJ2-2, the V gene TRBV7-3, with D tentatively TRBD1 (6 bases). The CDR3 has 15 amino acids. The V gene lost 6 bases and the J gene lost 3 bases, with 14 bases spanning the gap. CDR1 is SGHTA and CDR2 is FQGTGA in the germline V gene.

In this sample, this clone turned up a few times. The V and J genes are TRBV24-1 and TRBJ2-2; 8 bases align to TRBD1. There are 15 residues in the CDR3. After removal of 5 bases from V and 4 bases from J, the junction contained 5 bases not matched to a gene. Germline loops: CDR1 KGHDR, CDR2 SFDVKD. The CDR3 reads CATSGQGFGTGELFF. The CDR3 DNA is TGTGCCACCAGTGGACAGGGGTTTGGCACCGGGGAGCTGTTTTTT.

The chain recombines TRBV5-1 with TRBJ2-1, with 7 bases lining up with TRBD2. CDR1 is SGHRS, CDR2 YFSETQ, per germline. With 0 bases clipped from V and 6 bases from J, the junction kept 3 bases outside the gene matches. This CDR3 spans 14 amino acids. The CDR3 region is CASSLVGGVNEQFF. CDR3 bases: TGCGCCAGCAGCTTGGTTGGGGGGGTCAATGAGCAGTTCTTC.

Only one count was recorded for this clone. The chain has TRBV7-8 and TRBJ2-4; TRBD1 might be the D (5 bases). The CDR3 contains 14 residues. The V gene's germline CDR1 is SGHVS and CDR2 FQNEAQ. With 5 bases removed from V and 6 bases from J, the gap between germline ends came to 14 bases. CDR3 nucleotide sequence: TGTGCCAGCAGCCCCGGCAGGGTGGGAAACATTCAGTACTTC. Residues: CASSPGRVGNIQYF.

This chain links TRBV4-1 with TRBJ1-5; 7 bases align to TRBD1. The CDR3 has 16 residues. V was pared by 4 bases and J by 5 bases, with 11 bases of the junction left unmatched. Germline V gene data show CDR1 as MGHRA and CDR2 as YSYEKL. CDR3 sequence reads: CASSRNRGLKYQPQHF. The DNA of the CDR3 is TGCGCCAGCAGCCGGAACAGGGGTTTAAAATATCAGCCCCAGCATTTT.

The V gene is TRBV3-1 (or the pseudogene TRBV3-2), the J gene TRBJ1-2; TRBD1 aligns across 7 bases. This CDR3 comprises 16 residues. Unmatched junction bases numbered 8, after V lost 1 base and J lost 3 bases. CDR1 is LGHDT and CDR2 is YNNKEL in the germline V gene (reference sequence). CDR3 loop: CASSQATRTGHYGYTF. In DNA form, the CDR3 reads TGTGCCAGCAGCCAAGCAACCAGGACAGGCCACTATGGCTACACCTTC.

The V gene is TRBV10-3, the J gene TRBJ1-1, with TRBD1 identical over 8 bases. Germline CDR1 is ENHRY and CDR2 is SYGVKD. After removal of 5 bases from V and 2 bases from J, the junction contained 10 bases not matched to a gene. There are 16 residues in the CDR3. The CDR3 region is CAISNGLDRVNTEAFF. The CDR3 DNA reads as TGTGCCATCAGTAACGGTTTGGACAGGGTCAACACTGAAGCTTTCTTT.

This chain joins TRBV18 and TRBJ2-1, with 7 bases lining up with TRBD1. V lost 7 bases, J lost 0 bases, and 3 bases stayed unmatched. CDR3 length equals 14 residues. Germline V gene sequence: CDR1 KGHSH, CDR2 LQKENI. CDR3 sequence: CASLRQGSYNEQFF. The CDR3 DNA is TGTGCCAGCTTAAGACAGGGCTCCTACAATGAGCAGTTCTTC.

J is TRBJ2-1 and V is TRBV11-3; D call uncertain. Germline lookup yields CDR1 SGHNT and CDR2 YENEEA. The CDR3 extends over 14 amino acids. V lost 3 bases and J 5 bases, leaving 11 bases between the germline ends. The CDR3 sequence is CASSLSSRDNEQFF. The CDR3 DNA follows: TGTGCCAGCAGCTTGTCTTCCCGGGACAATGAGCAGTTCTTC.

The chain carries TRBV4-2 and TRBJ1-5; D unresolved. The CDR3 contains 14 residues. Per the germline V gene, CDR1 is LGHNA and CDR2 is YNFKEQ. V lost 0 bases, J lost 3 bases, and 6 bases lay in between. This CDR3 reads CASSQEGDNQPQHF. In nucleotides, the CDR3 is TGTGCCAGCAGCCAAGAGGGAGACAATCAGCCCCAGCATTTT.

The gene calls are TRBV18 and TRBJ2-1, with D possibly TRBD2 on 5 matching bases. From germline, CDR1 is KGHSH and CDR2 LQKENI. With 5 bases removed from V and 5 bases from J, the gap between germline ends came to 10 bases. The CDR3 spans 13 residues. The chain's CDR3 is CASSEGRNNEQFF. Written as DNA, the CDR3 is TGTGCCAGCTCAGAGGGTCGTAACAATGAGCAGTTCTTC.

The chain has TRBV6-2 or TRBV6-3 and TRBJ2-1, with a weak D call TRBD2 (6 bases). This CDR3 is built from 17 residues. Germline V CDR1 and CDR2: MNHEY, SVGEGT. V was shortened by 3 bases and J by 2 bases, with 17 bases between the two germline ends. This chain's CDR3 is CASSYGSRRETYNEQFF. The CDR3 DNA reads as TGTGCCAGCAGTTATGGGTCTCGGAGGGAGACCTACAATGAGCAGTTCTTC.